The 9 T cell receptor beta chains in this list originate from one sample, sequenced in a study of OX40 agonist ivuxolimab in advanced cancers. Sequencing was performed with immunoSEQ multiplex PCR; in TCRdb, only in-frame clones are kept and a portion is missing. The data hold 80,000 or so clones, with 86% observed a single time. This specimen was CD4+ or CD8+ T cells sorted from blood, taken in a trial of the OX40 agonist ivuxolimab. These receptors were collected from an adult with an advanced solid tumor such as melanoma, head and neck, liver or kidney cancer.

This chain uses TRBV7-3 with TRBJ2-6, with D unresolved. V was pared by 5 bases and J by 4 bases, with 9 bases between. Germline CDR1 is SGHTA and CDR2 is FQGTGA. The CDR3 is 14 residues long. The DNA for the CDR3 is TGTGCCAGCAGCAGACGGCAAGGGGCCAACGTCCTGACTTTC. It encodes CASSRRQGANVLTF.

The V and J genes are TRBV7-9 and TRBJ1-2; D is perhaps TRBD1 (6 bases). The germline V gene encodes CDR1 SEHNR and CDR2 FQNEAQ (reference sequence). CDR3 length: 17 amino acids. Trimming took off 3 bases at V and 6 bases at J, with 23 bases between the two ends. The CDR3 region has the DNA TGTGCCAGCAGCTTCCAGTTGGGGGGGCACCTAGGGGATGGCTACACCTTC. Protein: CASSFQLGGHLGDGYTF.

J is TRBJ2-7 and V is TRBV5-1, with D unclear. The CDR3 contains 13 residues. Germline-derived CDR1 and CDR2 are SGHRS and YFSETQ. Trimming pared 2 bases from V and 3 bases from J, leaving 9 bases between. The CDR3 sequence: CASSFPDGYEQYF. CDR3 in DNA: TGCGCCAGCAGCTTCCCGGACGGCTACGAGCAGTACTTC.

This chain connects TRBV19 to TRBJ2-2; D may be TRBD2 (5 bases). The CDR3 covers 15 residues. The germline gives CDR1 LNHDA, CDR2 SQIVND (reference sequence). Trimming took 4 bases from V and 6 from J, leaving 15 bases between them. The CDR3 loop reads CASSNLGLGPGELFF. The CDR3 coding sequence is TGTGCCAGTAGTAATCTAGGACTCGGGCCCGGGGAGCTGTTTTTT.

The chain carries TRBV7-9 and TRBJ2-5, with 8 bases aligning to TRBD2. V shed 4 bases, J shed 2 bases, and the junction held 6 bases outside the gene matches. Germline CDR1 and CDR2: SEHNR and FQNEAQ (reference sequence). The CDR3 length is 15 residues. This CDR3 is CASSSRGTRQETQYF. The CDR3 DNA reads TGTGCCAGCAGCTCGAGAGGGACTAGGCAAGAGACCCAGTACTTC.

The chain joins TRBV6-5 to TRBJ1-6; maybe TRBD1 (5 bases). CDR3 length equals 15 residues. Deletions cut 6 bases from V and 7 bases from J, with 16 bases between. In germline, CDR1 is MNHEY, CDR2 SVGAGI. CDR3 region: CASSRDPGGNSPLHF. The DNA for the CDR3 is TGTGCCAGCAGCCGGGACCCCGGGGGGAATTCACCCCTCCACTTT.

CDR3 coding DNA: TGTGCCAGCAGTTATACCGGGACAGGCCAAGAGACCCAGTACTTC. It encodes CASSYTGTGQETQYF. V usage is TRBV27 and J usage is TRBJ2-5, with 8 bases lining up with TRBD1. The CDR3 sequence is 15 residues long. Trimming removed 4 bases from V and 1 base from J; junction bases left unmatched: 5. Germline values: CDR1 MNHEY, CDR2 SMNVEV (reference sequence).

This clone occurred once. The rearrangement links TRBV18 to TRBJ2-1; the match to TRBD2 covers 7 bases. V was clipped by 3 bases and J by 0 bases; unmatched bases: 5. The CDR3 has 16 residues. The germline V gene has CDR1 KGHSH and CDR2 LQKENI. CDR3 region: CASSPGTMSSYNEQFF. The CDR3 bases are TGTGCCAGCTCACCCGGGACTATGAGCTCCTACAATGAGCAGTTCTTC. Looking up the rest from reference TRBV18 and TRBJ2-1 gives the full variable domain: NAGVMQNPRHLVRRRGQEARLRCSPMKGHSHVYWYRQLPEEGLKFMVYLQKENIIDESGMPKERFSAEFPKEGPSILRIQQVVRGDSAAYFCASSPGTMSSYNEQFFGPGTRLTVL.

CDR3 in DNA: TGTGCCAGCAGTCCTCTAGCGGGAGGAAGGGGCGGGGAGCTGTTTTTT. Translation: CASSPLAGGRGGELFF. The chain has TRBV6-6 and TRBJ2-2; 11 bases agree with TRBD2. The CDR3 is 16 residues long. Unmatched junction bases numbered 9, after V lost 5 bases and J lost 7 bases. The germline V gene encodes CDR1 MNHNY and CDR2 SVGAGI (reference sequence).